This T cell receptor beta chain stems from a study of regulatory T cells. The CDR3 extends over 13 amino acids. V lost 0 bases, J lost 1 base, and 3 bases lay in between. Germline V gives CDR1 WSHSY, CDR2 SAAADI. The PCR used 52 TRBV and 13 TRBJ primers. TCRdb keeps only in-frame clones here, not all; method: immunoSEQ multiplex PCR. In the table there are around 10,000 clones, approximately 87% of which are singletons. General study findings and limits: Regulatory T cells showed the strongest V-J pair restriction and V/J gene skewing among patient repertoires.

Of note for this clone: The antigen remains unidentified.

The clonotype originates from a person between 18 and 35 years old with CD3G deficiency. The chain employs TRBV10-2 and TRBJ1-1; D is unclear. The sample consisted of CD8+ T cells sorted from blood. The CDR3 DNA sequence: TGCGCCAGCAGTGAGTCACAGAACACTGAAGCTTTCTTT. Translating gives CASSESQNTEAFF.